This T cell receptor beta chain appears in the sequencing data of a study of T cells and copy number aberrations in small-cell lung cancer. After removal of 0 bases from V and 16 bases from J, the junction contained 14 bases not matched to a gene. This CDR3 comprises 15 residues. CDR1 and CDR2 from the germline V gene are LNHDA and SQIVND (reference sequence). Sequenced by immunoSEQ multiplex PCR; TCRdb stores in-frame clones only, minus some. Of some 6,300 clones listed, approximately 76% are singletons. Donors had limited-stage small-cell lung cancer, resected between about 2007 and 2021. General observations from the study: The study's sample size was small, so findings need validation.

On this clone: The antigen is not known.

The sequence was obtained from a man aged 45-65 years with small cell lung cancer. Material for sequencing was tumor tissue. The chain joins TRBV19 to TRBJ2-1; 8 bases fit TRBD1. CDR3 sequence (DNA): TGTGCCAGTAGTATAGAACAATTTCCCGGGACAGGCCAATTCTTC. Translating gives CASSIEQFPGTGQFF.